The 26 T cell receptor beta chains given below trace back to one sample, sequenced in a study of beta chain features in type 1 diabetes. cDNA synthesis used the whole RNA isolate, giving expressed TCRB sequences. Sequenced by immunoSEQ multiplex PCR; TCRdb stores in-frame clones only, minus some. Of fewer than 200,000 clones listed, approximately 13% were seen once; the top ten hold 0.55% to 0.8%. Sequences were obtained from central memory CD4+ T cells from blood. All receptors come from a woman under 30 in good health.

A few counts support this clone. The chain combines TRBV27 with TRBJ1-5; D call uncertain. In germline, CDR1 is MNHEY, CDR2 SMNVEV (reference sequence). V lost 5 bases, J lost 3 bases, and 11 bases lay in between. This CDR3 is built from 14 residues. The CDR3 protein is CASSGSRVNQPQHF. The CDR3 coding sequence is TGTGCCAGCAGTGGGTCGAGGGTCAATCAGCCCCAGCATTTT.

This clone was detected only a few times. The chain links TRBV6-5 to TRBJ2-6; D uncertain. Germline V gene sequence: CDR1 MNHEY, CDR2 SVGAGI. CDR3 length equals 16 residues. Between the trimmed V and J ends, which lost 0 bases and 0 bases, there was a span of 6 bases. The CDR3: CASSYSARSGANVLTF. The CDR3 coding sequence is TGTGCCAGCAGTTACTCAGCCCGCTCTGGGGCCAACGTCCTGACTTTC.

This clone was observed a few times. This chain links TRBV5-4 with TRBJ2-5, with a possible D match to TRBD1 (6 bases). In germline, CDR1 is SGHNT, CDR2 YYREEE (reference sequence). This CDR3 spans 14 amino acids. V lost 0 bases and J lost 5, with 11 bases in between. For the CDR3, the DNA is TGTGCCAGCAGCTTGGGGGGGCTCGGGGAGACCCAGTACTTC. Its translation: CASSLGGLGETQYF.

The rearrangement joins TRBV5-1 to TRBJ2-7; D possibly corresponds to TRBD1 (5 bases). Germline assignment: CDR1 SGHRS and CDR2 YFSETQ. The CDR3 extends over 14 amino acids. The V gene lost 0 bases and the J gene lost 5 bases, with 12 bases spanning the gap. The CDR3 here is CASSLALGEDEQYF. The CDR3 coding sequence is TGCGCCAGCAGCTTGGCTCTAGGGGAAGACGAGCAGTACTTC.

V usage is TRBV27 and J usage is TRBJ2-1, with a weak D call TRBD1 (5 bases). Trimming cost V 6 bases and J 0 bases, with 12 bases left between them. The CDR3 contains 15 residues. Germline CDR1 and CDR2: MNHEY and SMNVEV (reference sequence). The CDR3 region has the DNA TGTGCCAGCAGCTTTGACAGAAGCTCCTACAATGAGCAGTTCTTC. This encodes CASSFDRSSYNEQFF.

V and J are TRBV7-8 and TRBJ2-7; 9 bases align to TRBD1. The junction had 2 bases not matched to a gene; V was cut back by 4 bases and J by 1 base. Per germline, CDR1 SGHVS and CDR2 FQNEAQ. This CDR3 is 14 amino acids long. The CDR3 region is CASSSGTGSYEQYF. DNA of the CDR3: TGTGCCAGCAGCTCCGGGACAGGGTCCTACGAGCAGTACTTC.

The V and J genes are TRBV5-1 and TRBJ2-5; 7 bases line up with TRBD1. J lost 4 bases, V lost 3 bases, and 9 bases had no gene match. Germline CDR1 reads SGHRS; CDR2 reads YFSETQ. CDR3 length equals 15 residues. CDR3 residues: CASSSGTVAGETQYF. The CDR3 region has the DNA TGCGCCAGCAGCTCCGGGACAGTAGCTGGAGAGACCCAGTACTTC.

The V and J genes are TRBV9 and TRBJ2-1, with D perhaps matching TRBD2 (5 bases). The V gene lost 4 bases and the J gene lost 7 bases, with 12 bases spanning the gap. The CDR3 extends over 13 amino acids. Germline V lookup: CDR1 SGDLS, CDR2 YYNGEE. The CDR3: CASSTRSGNEQFF. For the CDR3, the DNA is TGTGCCAGCAGCACCCGATCGGGGAATGAGCAGTTCTTC.

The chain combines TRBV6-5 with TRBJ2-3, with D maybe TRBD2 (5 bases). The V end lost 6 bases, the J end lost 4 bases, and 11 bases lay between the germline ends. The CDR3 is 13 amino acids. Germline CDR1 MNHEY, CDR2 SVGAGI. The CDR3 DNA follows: TGTGCCAGCAGACTAGGACGGCCAGATACGCAGTATTTT. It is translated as CASRLGRPDTQYF.

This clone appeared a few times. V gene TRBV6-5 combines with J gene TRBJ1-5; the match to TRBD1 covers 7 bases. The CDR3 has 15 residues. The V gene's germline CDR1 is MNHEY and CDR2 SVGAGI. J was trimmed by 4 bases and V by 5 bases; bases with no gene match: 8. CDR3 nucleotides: TGTGCCAGCAGTCGTTTACAGGGGTGGAATCAGCCCCAGCATTTT. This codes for CASSRLQGWNQPQHF.

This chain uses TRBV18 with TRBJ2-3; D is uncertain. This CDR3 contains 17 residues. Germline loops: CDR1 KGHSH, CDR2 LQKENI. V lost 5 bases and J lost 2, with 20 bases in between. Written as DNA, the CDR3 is TGTGCCAGCTCAATCGCTAGTTCTCCCCCAAACACAGATACGCAGTATTTT. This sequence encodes CASSIASSPPNTDTQYF.

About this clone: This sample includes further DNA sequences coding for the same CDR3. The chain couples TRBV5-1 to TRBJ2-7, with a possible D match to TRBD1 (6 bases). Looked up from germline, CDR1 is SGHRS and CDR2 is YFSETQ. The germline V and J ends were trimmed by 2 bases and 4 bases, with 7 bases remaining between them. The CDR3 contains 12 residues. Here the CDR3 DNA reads TGCGCCAGCAGCTTACAGGGTTACGAGCAGTACTTC. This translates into CASSLQGYEQYF.

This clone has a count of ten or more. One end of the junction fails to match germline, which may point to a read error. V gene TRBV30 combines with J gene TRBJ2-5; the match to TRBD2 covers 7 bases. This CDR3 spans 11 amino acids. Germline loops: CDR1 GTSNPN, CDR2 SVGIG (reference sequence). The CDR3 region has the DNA TGTGCCTGGAGTCTCGGACTAGGTGAAAACTTC. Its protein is CAWSLGLGENF.

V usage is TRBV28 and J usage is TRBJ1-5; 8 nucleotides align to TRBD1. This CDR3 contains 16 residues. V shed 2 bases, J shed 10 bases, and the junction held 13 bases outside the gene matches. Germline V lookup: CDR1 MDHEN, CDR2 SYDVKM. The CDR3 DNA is TGTGCCAGCAGTTTACCCCTCCGGGACAGGTGGATACCCCAGCATTTT. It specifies CASSLPLRDRWIPQHF. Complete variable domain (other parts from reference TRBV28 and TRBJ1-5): DVKVTQSSRYLVKRTGEKVFLECVQDMDHENMFWYRQDPGLGLRLIYFSYDVKMKEKGDIPEGYSVSREKKERFSLILESASTNQTSMYLCASSLPLRDRWIPQHFGDGTRLSIL.

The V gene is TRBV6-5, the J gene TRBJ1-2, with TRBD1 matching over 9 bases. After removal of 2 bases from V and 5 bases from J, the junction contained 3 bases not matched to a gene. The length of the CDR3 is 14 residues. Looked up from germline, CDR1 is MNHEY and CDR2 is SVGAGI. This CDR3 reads CASSYKGQGYGYTF. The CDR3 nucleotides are TGTGCCAGCAGTTACAAGGGACAGGGATATGGCTACACCTTC.

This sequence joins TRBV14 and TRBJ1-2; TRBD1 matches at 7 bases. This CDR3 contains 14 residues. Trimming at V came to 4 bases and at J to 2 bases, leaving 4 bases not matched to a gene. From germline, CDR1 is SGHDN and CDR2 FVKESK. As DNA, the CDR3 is TGTGCCAGCAGCCCACCGGGACAGAACTATGGCTACACCTTC. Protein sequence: CASSPPGQNYGYTF.

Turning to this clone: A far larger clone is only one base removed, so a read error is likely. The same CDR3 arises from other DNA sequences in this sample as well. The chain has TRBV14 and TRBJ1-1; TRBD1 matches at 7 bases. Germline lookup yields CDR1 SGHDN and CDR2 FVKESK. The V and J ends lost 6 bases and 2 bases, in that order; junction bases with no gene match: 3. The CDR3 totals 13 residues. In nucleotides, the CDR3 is TGTGCCAGCAGTCGACAGGGCAACACTGAAGCTTTCTTT. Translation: CASSRQGNTEAFF.

In DNA, the CDR3 is TGCGCCAGCAGCTCGAGTCCCGGGACTCTAAACACCGGGGAGCTGTTTTTT. Encoded protein: CASSSSPGTLNTGELFF. V and J are TRBV5-1 and TRBJ2-2, with D possibly TRBD2 on 6 matching bases. The germline V gene has CDR1 SGHRS and CDR2 YFSETQ. The CDR3 is 17 residues long. Trimming pared 3 bases from V and 2 bases from J, leaving 17 bases between.

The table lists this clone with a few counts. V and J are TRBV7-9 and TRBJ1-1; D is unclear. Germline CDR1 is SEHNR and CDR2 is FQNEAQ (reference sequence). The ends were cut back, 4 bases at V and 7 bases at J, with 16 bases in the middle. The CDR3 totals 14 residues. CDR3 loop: CASSSRGQTNEAFF. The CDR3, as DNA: TGTGCCAGCAGCTCGCGAGGGCAGACTAATGAAGCTTTCTTT. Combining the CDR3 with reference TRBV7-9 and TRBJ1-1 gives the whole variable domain DTGVSQNPRHKITKRGQNVTFRCDPISEHNRLYWYRQTLGQGPEFLTYFQNEAQLEKSRLLSDRFSAERPKGSFSTLEIQRTEQGDSAMYLCASSSRGQTNEAFFGQGTRLTVV.

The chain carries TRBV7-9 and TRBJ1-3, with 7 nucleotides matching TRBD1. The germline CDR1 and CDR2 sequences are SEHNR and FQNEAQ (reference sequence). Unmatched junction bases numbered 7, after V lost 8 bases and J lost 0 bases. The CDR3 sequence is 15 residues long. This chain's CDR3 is CASSGQALSGNTIYF. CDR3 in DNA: TGTGCCAGCTCAGGACAGGCCCTCTCTGGAAACACCATATATTTT.

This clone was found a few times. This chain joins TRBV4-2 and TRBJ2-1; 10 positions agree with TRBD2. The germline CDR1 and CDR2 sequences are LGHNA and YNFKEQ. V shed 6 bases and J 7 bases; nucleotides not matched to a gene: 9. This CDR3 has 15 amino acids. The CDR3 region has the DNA TGTGCCAGCAGACCCATAGCGGGAGGCTGGAATGAGCAGTTCTTC. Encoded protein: CASRPIAGGWNEQFF.

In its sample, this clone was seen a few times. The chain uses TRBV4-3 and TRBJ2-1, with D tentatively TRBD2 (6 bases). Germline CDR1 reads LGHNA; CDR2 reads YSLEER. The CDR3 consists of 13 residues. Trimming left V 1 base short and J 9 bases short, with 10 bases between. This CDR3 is CASSQGLEGEQFF. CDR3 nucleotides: TGCGCCAGCAGCCAAGGACTAGAGGGTGAGCAGTTCTTC.

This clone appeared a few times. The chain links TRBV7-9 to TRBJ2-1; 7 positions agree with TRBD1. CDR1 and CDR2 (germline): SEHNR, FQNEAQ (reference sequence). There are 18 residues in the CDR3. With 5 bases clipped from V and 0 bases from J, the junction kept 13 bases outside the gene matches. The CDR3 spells CASSPPRGLSRSYNEQFF. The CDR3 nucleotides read TGTGCCAGCAGCCCCCCGAGGGGGCTAAGTCGCTCCTACAATGAGCAGTTCTTC.

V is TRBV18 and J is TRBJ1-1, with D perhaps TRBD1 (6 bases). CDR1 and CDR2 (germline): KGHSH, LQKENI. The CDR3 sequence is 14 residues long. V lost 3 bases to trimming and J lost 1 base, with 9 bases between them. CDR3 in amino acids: CASSPGHKNTEAFF. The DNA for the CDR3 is TGTGCCAGCTCACCGGGACATAAGAACACTGAAGCTTTCTTT. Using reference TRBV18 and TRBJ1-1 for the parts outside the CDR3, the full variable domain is NAGVMQNPRHLVRRRGQEARLRCSPMKGHSHVYWYRQLPEEGLKFMVYLQKENIIDESGMPKERFSAEFPKEGPSILRIQQVVRGDSAAYFCASSPGHKNTEAFFGQGTRLTVV.

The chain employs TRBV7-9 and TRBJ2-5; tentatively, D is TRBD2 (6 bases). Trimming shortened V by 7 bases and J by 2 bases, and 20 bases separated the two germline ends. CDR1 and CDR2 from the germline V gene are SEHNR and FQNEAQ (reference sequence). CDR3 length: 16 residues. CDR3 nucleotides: TGTGCCAGCACCCTAAGATATAGCGGAGCTCAAGAGACCCAGTACTTC. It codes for CASTLRYSGAQETQYF. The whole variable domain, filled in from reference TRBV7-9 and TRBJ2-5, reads DTGVSQNPRHKITKRGQNVTFRCDPISEHNRLYWYRQTLGQGPEFLTYFQNEAQLEKSRLLSDRFSAERPKGSFSTLEIQRTEQGDSAMYLCASTLRYSGAQETQYFGPGTRLLVL.

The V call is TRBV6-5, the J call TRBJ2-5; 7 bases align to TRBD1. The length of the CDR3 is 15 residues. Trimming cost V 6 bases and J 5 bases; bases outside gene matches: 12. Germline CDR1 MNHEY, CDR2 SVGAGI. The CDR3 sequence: CASRYDRAPGETQYF. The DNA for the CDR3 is TGTGCCAGCAGATATGACAGGGCGCCCGGCGAGACCCAGTACTTC.